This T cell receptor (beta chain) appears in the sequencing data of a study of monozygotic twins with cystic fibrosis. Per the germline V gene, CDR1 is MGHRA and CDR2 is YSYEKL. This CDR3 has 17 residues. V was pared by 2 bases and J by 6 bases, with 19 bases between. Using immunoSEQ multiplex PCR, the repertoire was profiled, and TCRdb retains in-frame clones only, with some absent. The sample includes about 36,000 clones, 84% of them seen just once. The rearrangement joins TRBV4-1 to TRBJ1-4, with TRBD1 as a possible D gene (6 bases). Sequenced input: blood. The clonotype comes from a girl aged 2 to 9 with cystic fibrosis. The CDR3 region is CASSQILAGDIDEKLFF. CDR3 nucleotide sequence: TGCGCCAGCAGCCAAATATTAGCGGGGGACATTGATGAAAAACTGTTTTTT.